These T cell receptor beta chains were read from a single sample in a study of blood T cell repertoires in COVID-19. Data came from immunoSEQ multiplex PCR; TCRdb stores just in-frame clones and leaves some out. The sample carries nearly 55,000 clones, 86% recorded once. The sequenced sample was peripheral blood. The receptors derive from a man between 65 and 85 years old with active COVID-19. The CDR3 runs from the conserved cysteine through the conserved F or W. The D gene is left open where the match is weak. Part of the rows lack a size; the others show once, few, many or a class for expanded clones.

-	TRBV7-9	TRBJ1-2	TRBD1	CASSRQGMRYGYTF	TGTGCCAGCAGCCGACAGGGGATGAGGTATGGCTACACCTTC
-	TRBV5-4	TRBJ1-6	-	CASSLESSYNSPLHF	TGTGCCAGCAGCTTGGAGAGCTCCTATAATTCACCCCTCCACTTT
-	TRBV7-2	TRBJ2-7	TRBD1	CASSSRPRGPATSYEQYF	TGTGCCAGCAGCTCAAGACCCAGGGGGCCTGCTACTTCCTACGAGCAGTACTTC
-	TRBV9	TRBJ1-4	-	CASSTRPESEKLFF	TGTGCCAGCAGCACCCGGCCGGAGAGTGAAAAACTGTTTTTT
once	TRBV5-4	TRBJ1-1	-	CASRPQTGPGGSEAFF	TGTGCCAGCAGACCTCAGACAGGCCCTGGGGGCTCTGAAGCTTTCTTT
few	TRBV7-8	TRBJ1-4	-	CASSPSIGVNEKLFF	TGTGCCAGCAGCCCGTCGATAGGGGTAAATGAAAAACTGTTTTTT
-	TRBV4-1	TRBJ2-1	TRBD2	CASSQLAGGANEQFF	TGCGCCAGCAGCCAACTCGCGGGGGGTGCGAATGAGCAGTTCTTC
-	TRBV10-3	TRBJ2-7	TRBD2	CAISESWLAGALPYF	TGTGCCATCAGTGAGTCGTGGCTAGCGGGGGCTCTACCGTACTTC
few	TRBV30	TRBJ1-1	TRBD1	CAQTGGWGTEAFF	TGTGCCCAGACAGGGGGCTGGGGCACTGAAGCTTTCTTT
-	TRBV6-5	TRBJ2-1	TRBD1	CASRPDRASYNEQFF	TGTGCCAGCAGGCCCGACAGGGCTTCCTACAATGAGCAGTTCTTC
once	TRBV4-1	TRBJ2-7	-	CASSHLNQGGYEQYF	TGCGCCAGCAGCCATCTCAACCAGGGTGGGTACGAGCAGTACTTC
few	TRBV5-1	TRBJ2-1	TRBD2	CASSLLKTPLLADKYNEQFF	TGCGCCAGCAGCTTGTTGAAGACACCGCTGCTAGCGGACAAGTACAATGAGCAGTTCTTC
few	TRBV3-1/TRBV3-2	TRBJ1-1	TRBD1	CASSQEGRGTEAFF	TGTGCCAGCAGCCAAGAAGGCAGGGGGACTGAAGCTTTCTTT
-	TRBV5-1	TRBJ2-3	TRBD1	CASSSGQVGTDTQYF	TGCGCCAGCAGCTCGGGACAGGTCGGCACAGATACGCAGTATTTT
medium-sized	TRBV27	TRBJ2-7	-	CASGTGPYEQYF	TGTGCCAGCGGAACAGGTCCCTACGAGCAGTACTTC
-	TRBV4-1	TRBJ1-1	TRBD1	CASSHPDRGNTEAFF	TGCGCCAGCAGCCACCCAGACAGGGGGAACACTGAAGCTTTCTTT
once	TRBV27	TRBJ2-5	TRBD2	CASSLRVAGGRETQYF	TGTGCCAGCAGTCTTCGGGTAGCGGGGGGAAGAGAGACCCAGTACTTC
-	TRBV9	TRBJ2-5	TRBD2	CASSSGLWETQYF	TGTGCCAGCAGCTCGGGACTATGGGAGACCCAGTACTTC
-	TRBV19	TRBJ1-5	-	CASTRSGGDQPQHF	TGTGCCAGTACAAGGTCAGGCGGGGATCAGCCCCAGCATTTT
-	TRBV6-1	TRBJ2-1	TRBD2	CASSGLLAGGHNEQFF	TGTGCCAGCAGTGGACTACTAGCGGGGGGGCACAATGAGCAGTTCTTC
-	TRBV5-1	TRBJ1-3	-	CASSPETAPGNTIYF	TGCGCCAGCAGCCCCGAGACAGCTCCTGGAAACACCATATATTTT
-	TRBV11-3	TRBJ2-7	TRBD1	CASGTGLYEQYF	TGTGCCAGCGGGACAGGGTTGTACGAGCAGTACTTC
-	TRBV11-2	TRBJ1-3	-	CASSLQGYSGNTIYF	TGCGCCAGCAGCTTGCAGGGATACTCTGGAAACACCATATATTTT
-	TRBV19	TRBJ1-4	-	CASSMGGVGEKLFF	TGTGCCAGTAGTATGGGGGGGGTAGGGGAAAAACTGTTTTTT
few	TRBV6-2/TRBV6-3	TRBJ2-1	TRBD2	CASSYPTSGGTEQFF	TGTGCCAGCAGTTACCCGACTAGCGGGGGGACTGAGCAGTTCTTC
-	TRBV5-1	TRBJ1-2	TRBD1	CASSLGQGGGYTF	TGCGCCAGCAGCTTGGGACAGGGCGGCGGCTACACCTTC
-	TRBV9	TRBJ2-5	-	CASSETASENQETQYF	TGTGCCAGCAGCGAAACGGCTAGCGAGAACCAAGAGACCCAGTACTTC
-	TRBV9	TRBJ1-6	TRBD1	CASSPGQSYGALHF	TGTGCCAGCAGCCCGGGACAGAGCTACGGGGCCCTCCACTTT
-	TRBV7-9	TRBJ2-1	TRBD1	CASSLGTGSSYNEQFF	TGTGCCAGCAGCCTTGGGACAGGGAGCTCCTACAATGAGCAGTTCTTC
-	TRBV7-3	TRBJ2-1	TRBD1	CASSLGTGGSNEQFF	TGTGCCAGCAGCTTAGGGACAGGGGGCTCCAATGAGCAGTTCTTC
-	TRBV5-1	TRBJ1-1	-	CASSIGGDTEAFF	TGCGCCAGCAGCATAGGGGGGGATACTGAAGCTTTCTTT
-	TRBV2	TRBJ2-1	TRBD1	CASTTWDRGSRNEQFF	TGTGCCAGCACCACCTGGGACAGGGGTTCTAGAAATGAGCAGTTCTTC
-	TRBV6-5	TRBJ2-7	TRBD1	CASSYRAGGYEQYF	TGTGCCAGCAGTTACCGAGCAGGGGGATACGAGCAGTACTTC
-	TRBV5-6	TRBJ2-7	TRBD2	CASTATSGGAYEQYF	TGTGCCAGCACCGCTACTAGCGGGGGGGCATACGAGCAGTACTTC
-	TRBV7-9	TRBJ2-5	-	CASSLSEYQETQYF	TGTGCCAGCAGCTTATCGGAGTACCAAGAGACCCAGTACTTC
-	TRBV7-2	TRBJ2-1	TRBD2	CASSPPAGLAVEQFF	TGTGCCAGCAGCCCACCGGCGGGACTAGCAGTTGAGCAGTTCTTC